Sequencing of this T cell receptor (beta chain) was carried out in a study of T cells in Graves' hyperthyroidism and ophthalmopathy. V was clipped by 5 bases and J by 4 bases, with 14 bases between them. Germline V gene sequence: CDR1 KGHDR, CDR2 SFDVKD. This CDR3 has 15 amino acids. TCR beta CDR3 regions were amplified from RNA. HTBI primers were used for first-round RT-PCR of the TCR CDR3. TCRdb re-called the multiplex PCR reads with MiXCR, one entry per CDR3 protein. The table includes approximately 560,000 distinct CDR3 sequences, 46% detected once. Concerning this clonotype itself: This may come from a read error, since a much larger clone is one base off.

The TCR comes from a woman under 30 with Graves' hyperthyroidism. Material: peripheral blood or thyroid tissue (not recorded which). The chain employs TRBV24-1 and TRBJ1-5; D is uncertain. CDR3 sequence: CATSALGRLNQPQHF. The CDR3 region has the DNA TGTGCCACCAGTGCCCTGGGCAGGTTAAATCAGCCCCAGCATTTT.